This is a list of T cell receptor beta chains from one sample in a study of identical twins. MiXCR, run by TCRdb on the 5' RACE reads, gives a single entry per CDR3 protein. The sample gives about 890,000 distinct CDR3 sequences, 9% to 15% of which show up once; around 1.6% is in the top ten. The same data also contributed to another study, on yellow fever vaccine responses in identical twins.

The specimen was PBMCs. These receptor sequences come from a young woman in good health. Each CDR3 is given with its conserved first and last residue. The D gene is left open where the match is weak. Where a row states a size, it is once, few, many or the class of an expanded clone; other rows omit it.

d_call | clone_size | j_call | v_call | cdr3_aa | cdr3_nt
. | few | TRBJ2-3 | TRBV6-1 | CASSRGASTDTQYF | TGTGCCAGCAGTCGGGGGGCTAGCACAGATACGCAGTATTTT
TRBD1 | few | TRBJ1-6 | TRBV14 | CASSQDSPGQDFSPLHF | TGTGCCAGCAGCCAAGATTCCCCGGGACAGGATTTTTCACCCCTCCACTTT
TRBD1 | few | TRBJ1-2 | TRBV12-5 | CASGLATGTGYGGYTF | TGTGCTAGTGGTTTGGCCACCGGGACAGGGTATGGAGGCTACACCTTC
. | many | TRBJ2-4 | TRBV20-1 | CSARAAGMVKNIQYF | TGCAGTGCTAGAGCGGCGGGTATGGTCAAAAACATTCAGTACTTC
. | . | TRBJ1-3 | TRBV4-1 | CASSQRAGDSGNTIYF | TGCGCCAGCAGCCAAAGGGCAGGAGACTCTGGAAACACCATATATTTT
. | . | TRBJ1-1 | TRBV25-1 | CASSDPHGFRGNTEAFF | TGTGCCAGCAGTGATCCACATGGGTTTCGTGGGAACACTGAAGCTTTCTTT
. | . | TRBJ2-1 | TRBV4-1 | CASGEVTDPYNEQFF | TGCGCCAGCGGCGAGGTGACCGATCCCTACAATGAGCAGTTCTTC
TRBD2 | . | TRBJ2-5 | TRBV7-9 | CASSLGGAGVETQYF | TGTGCCAGCAGCTTAGGTGGAGCGGGAGTGGAGACCCAGTACTTC
. | few | TRBJ2-7 | TRBV18 | CASSPPWGASSYEQYF | TGTGCCAGCTCACCACCGTGGGGGGCGAGCTCCTACGAGCAGTACTTC
. | many | TRBJ2-1 | TRBV6-1 | CASSPWGLNEQFF | TGTGCCAGCAGCCCGTGGGGGTTGAATGAGCAGTTCTTC
TRBD1 | . | TRBJ2-7 | TRBV5-1 | CASSLLGQGFYEQYF | TGCGCCAGCAGCTTGTTGGGACAGGGTTTTTACGAGCAGTACTTC
TRBD1 | few | TRBJ1-6 | TRBV5-1 | CASSFVPGTGNSPLHF | TGCGCCAGCAGCTTTGTGCCCGGGACAGGGAATTCACCCCTCCACTTT
TRBD2 | . | TRBJ2-1 | TRBV9 | CASSGTSLGYNEQFF | TGTGCCAGCAGCGGGACTAGCTTAGGCTACAATGAGCAGTTCTTC
. | . | TRBJ2-5 | TRBV10-2 | CASSPRTDWERAQYF | TGCGCCAGCAGTCCTAGGACAGATTGGGAAAGGGCCCAGTACTTC
TRBD2 | . | TRBJ2-3 | TRBV10-1 | CASSDLKTSGSSDTQYF | TGCGCCAGCAGTGACCTGAAGACTAGCGGGAGTTCAGATACGCAGTATTTT
TRBD2 | many | TRBJ2-5 | TRBV5-1 | CASSTRTSGGQETQYF | TGCGCCAGCAGCACCCGGACTAGCGGGGGACAGGAGACCCAGTACTTC
. | few | TRBJ1-2 | TRBV29-1 | CSVVGSEGYTF | TGCAGCGTTGTAGGCAGCGAAGGCTACACCTTC
TRBD2 | . | TRBJ2-3 | TRBV3-1 | CASSQDPGGKDTQYF | TGTGCCAGCAGCCAAGATCCGGGAGGAAAAGATACGCAGTATTTT
TRBD1 | . | TRBJ2-5 | TRBV2 | CASRRGQRETQYF | TGTGCCAGCAGAAGGGGGCAAAGGGAGACCCAGTACTTC
TRBD1 | . | TRBJ2-3 | TRBV10-3 | CAISENRGPSTDTQYF | TGTGCCATCAGTGAGAACAGGGGCCCTAGCACAGATACGCAGTATTTT
. | few | TRBJ2-1 | TRBV7-2 | CASSRRPRAGYNEQFF | TGTGCCAGCAGCCGCAGGCCCCGCGCCGGGTACAATGAGCAGTTCTTC
TRBD2 | . | TRBJ2-2 | TRBV24-1 | CATSSGGLGELFF | TGTGCCACCAGTAGCGGGGGACTCGGGGAGCTGTTTTTT
TRBD2 | . | TRBJ2-2 | TRBV7-3 | CASSPRGPSGSYTGELFF | TGTGCCAGCAGCCCGCGCGGGCCGAGCGGGAGTTATACCGGGGAGCTGTTTTTT
TRBD2 | few | TRBJ2-7 | TRBV3-1 | CASSSPGLGSEQYF | TGTGCCAGCAGCTCCCCGGGACTAGGGAGCGAGCAGTACTTC
. | many | TRBJ2-1 | TRBV27 | CASSLTRSSYNEQFF | TGTGCCAGCAGTTTGACCAGGAGCTCCTACAATGAGCAGTTCTTC
. | few | TRBJ2-1 | TRBV6-1 | CASRAKVGFNGYNEQFF | TGTGCCAGCCGAGCAAAGGTGGGGTTCAACGGGTACAATGAGCAGTTCTTC
. | . | TRBJ2-3 | TRBV2 | CASSTQGGARERDTQYF | TGTGCCAGCAGCACCCAGGGGGGCGCGCGGGAGAGGGATACGCAGTATTTT
. | . | TRBJ2-7 | TRBV4-1 | CASSQVRLGLFYEQYF | TGCGCCAGCAGCCAGGTCAGATTGGGACTGTTCTACGAGCAGTACTTC
TRBD2 | few | TRBJ2-1 | TRBV19 | CASKTSGGSYNEQFF | TGTGCCAGTAAGACTAGCGGAGGTTCCTACAATGAGCAGTTCTTC
. | many | TRBJ2-7 | TRBV5-1 | CASSSTGFRAAYEQYF | TGCGCCAGCAGCAGCACAGGGTTTCGGGCCGCCTACGAGCAGTACTTC
TRBD1 | many | TRBJ2-1 | TRBV9 | CASSARQGPNSYNEQFF | TGTGCCAGCAGCGCTCGACAGGGGCCAAACTCCTACAATGAGCAGTTCTTC